This T cell receptor (beta chain) emerged from a study of memory CD4+ T cells and cytomegalovirus serostatus. The ends were cut back, 4 bases at V and 1 base at J, with 12 bases in the middle. CDR3 length: 15 amino acids. Germline V gene lookup returns CDR1 LNHDA and CDR2 SQIVND (reference sequence). Single viable CD3+CD4+CD8-CD45RO+ cells were sorted as the memory CD4+ T cells. The data were produced by immunoSEQ multiplex PCR, yet TCRdb's version contains in-frame clones alone and is incomplete. The sample includes 55,000 to 65,000 clones, 82% seen only once; the top ten take under 0.5%. The receptor's source is an adult in good health and CMV-seronegative. Some clones in this sample may be carry-over from other donors' samples. The V and J genes are TRBV19 and TRBJ2-3, with a weak D call TRBD1 (6 bases). The sequenced sample consisted of memory CD4+ T cells from blood. CDR3 protein: CASSTRTDRTDTQYF. CDR3 nucleotides: TGTGCCAGTAGTACCCGGACAGACCGCACAGATACGCAGTATTTT. Using reference TRBV19 and TRBJ2-3 for the parts outside the CDR3, the full variable domain is DGGITQSPKYLFRKEGQNVTLSCEQNLNHDAMYWYRQDPGQGLRLIYYSQIVNDFQKGDIAEGYSVSREKKESFPLTVTSAQKNPTAFYLCASSTRTDRTDTQYFGPGTRLTVL.